This T cell receptor beta chain stems from a study of beta chain features in type 1 diabetes. The junction had 2 bases not matched to a gene; V was cut back by 1 base and J by 3 bases. The CDR3 is 15 residues long. Germline assignment: CDR1 SGHTA and CDR2 FQGNSA. Purities over 98% were achieved in all sorted populations. Notes on the study in general: Among all four CD4+ subsets, Type 1 diabetes patients had TCRB CDR3s that were moderately but significantly shorter.

On this clone itself: Antigen unknown.

Every bit of the isolated RNA underwent reverse transcription, so sequencing read expressed TCRB transcripts. TCRdb keeps only in-frame clones here, not all; method: immunoSEQ multiplex PCR. The sample shows 250,000 to 350,000 clones, approximately 15% of them seen only once. The sample consisted of naive CD4+ T cells from blood. V gene TRBV7-2 combines with J gene TRBJ2-7; 11 bases are a match to TRBD1. The receptor comes from a man in his late teens or twenties with type 1 diabetes. CDR3 protein: CASSLGGTGGYEQYF. The CDR3 DNA reads TGTGCCAGCAGCTTAGGAGGGACAGGGGGCTACGAGCAGTACTTC.